Each of the 30 T cell receptor beta chains below was sequenced from the same sample in a study of blood T cell repertoires in COVID-19. The protocol was immunoSEQ multiplex PCR, while the TCRdb copy is restricted to in-frame clones and leaves out a portion. The sample has 100,000 or so clones; roughly 85% are singletons. Sequenced material: peripheral blood. The receptor source for this set is a man aged 65 to 79 with active or convalescent COVID-19.

The chain recombines TRBV5-3 with TRBJ2-3, with a possible D match to TRBD2 (5 bases). TRBV5-3 is an ORF, with its function uncertain. The ends were cut back, 4 bases at V and 3 bases at J, with 18 bases in the middle. There are 16 residues in the CDR3. CDR3 DNA: TGTGCCAGAAGCCCTTTAGCGCCAATAGTAACAGATACGCAGTATTTT. Residues: CARSPLAPIVTDTQYF.

The chain links TRBV6-4 to TRBJ1-4; a weak D match, TRBD1 (5 bases). V lost 3 bases and J 7 bases, leaving 18 bases between the germline ends. CDR3 length: 16 amino acids. Germline V CDR1 and CDR2: MRHNA, SNTAGT. The CDR3 is CASSEDSSGGAEKLFF. CDR3 DNA sequence: TGTGCCAGCAGTGAAGACAGTTCAGGCGGTGCTGAAAAACTGTTTTTT.

In this sample, this clone turned up a few times. The chain joins TRBV19 to TRBJ2-1; 8 bases are a match to TRBD2. CDR3 length: 16 amino acids. V dropped 5 bases and J dropped 0; count of bases not matched to a gene: 6. The germline gives CDR1 LNHDA, CDR2 SQIVND (reference sequence). CDR3 sequence (DNA): TGTGCCAGTAGTCCCAAGGCGGGGGGCTCCTACAATGAGCAGTTCTTC. This gives the protein CASSPKAGGSYNEQFF.

The chain uses TRBV10-2 and TRBJ2-1, with 8 bases that match TRBD2. Unmatched junction bases numbered 11, after V lost 3 bases and J lost 4 bases. The CDR3 has 17 amino acids. Germline-derived CDR1 and CDR2 are WSHSY and SAAADI. CDR3 DNA sequence: TGCGCCAGCAGTGAAGGGTTATTAGCGGGGATGTACAATGAGCAGTTCTTC. Translating it yields CASSEGLLAGMYNEQFF.

The J gene is TRBJ2-3, the V gene TRBV7-2, with 11 positions matching TRBD1. V shed 0 bases and J 2 bases; nucleotides not matched to a gene: 4. The CDR3 runs 17 residues. The germline V gene has CDR1 SGHTA and CDR2 FQGNSA. Written as DNA, the CDR3 is TGTGCCAGCAGCTTAGCTGGGACAGGGGGGCCCACAGATACGCAGTATTTT. It translates to CASSLAGTGGPTDTQYF.

The rearrangement joins TRBV5-4 to TRBJ2-7; tentative D call: TRBD2 (6 bases). There are 14 residues in the CDR3. Germline CDR1 reads SGHNT; CDR2 reads YYREEE (reference sequence). Deletions cut 4 bases from V and 0 bases from J, with 11 bases between. The CDR3 reads CASSVSGGSYEQYF. DNA for the CDR3: TGTGCCAGCAGCGTATCCGGGGGCTCCTACGAGCAGTACTTC.

The V gene is TRBV29-1, the J gene TRBJ1-5; 8 nucleotides agree with TRBD1. After removal of 5 bases from V and 6 bases from J, the junction contained 6 bases not matched to a gene. This CDR3 contains 13 residues. The germline gives CDR1 SQVTM, CDR2 ANQGSEA. This chain's CDR3 is CSVSGGAGQPQHF. The CDR3 DNA is TGCAGCGTTTCAGGGGGCGCGGGTCAGCCCCAGCATTTT.

The V call is TRBV2, the J call TRBJ2-2, with 8 positions matching TRBD2. This CDR3 has 12 residues. The germline V gene encodes CDR1 SNHLY and CDR2 FYNNEI. Trimming took 7 bases from V and 8 from J; bases not matched to a gene: 3. The CDR3 nucleotides are TGTGCCAGCACGGGCGGGAGGGGGGAGCTGTTTTTT. Its translation: CASTGGRGELFF.

The genes are TRBV6-2 or TRBV6-3 and TRBJ1-4; D is undetermined. This CDR3 spans 16 amino acids. Trimming took 0 bases from V and 8 from J, leaving 16 bases between them. Germline CDR1 is MNHEY and CDR2 is SVGEGT. The CDR3 protein is CASSYSKLRYVEKLFF. In DNA, the CDR3 is TGTGCCAGCAGTTACTCGAAACTACGATACGTGGAAAAACTGTTTTTT.

Only a few counts were recorded for this clone. This chain connects TRBV24-1 to TRBJ2-2; weak D call: TRBD2 (6 bases). Between the trimmed V and J ends, which lost 3 bases and 0 bases, there was a span of 10 bases. The CDR3 contains 16 residues. Germline assignment: CDR1 KGHDR and CDR2 SFDVKD. The CDR3 coding sequence is TGTGCCACCAGTGATATACGGGGGTCGAACACCGGGGAGCTGTTTTTT. It encodes CATSDIRGSNTGELFF.

Comment on this clone: The same CDR3 arises from other DNA sequences in this sample as well. The chain employs TRBV5-4 and TRBJ2-5; 7 nucleotides agree with TRBD1. There are 14 residues in the CDR3. The junction had 4 bases not matched to a gene; V was cut back by 0 bases and J by 5 bases. Germline loops: CDR1 SGHNT, CDR2 YYREEE (reference sequence). CDR3 sequence: CASSLGQGRETQYF. CDR3 in DNA: TGTGCCAGCAGCTTGGGACAGGGCCGGGAGACCCAGTACTTC.

This chain connects TRBV7-8 to TRBJ1-1; D remains ambiguous. The CDR3 extends over 13 amino acids. Trimming removed 3 bases at V and 1 base at J, with 6 bases between. CDR1 SGHVS and CDR2 FQNEAQ come from the germline V gene. The CDR3 nucleotides are TGTGCCAGCAGCTTCACGGGGAACACTGAAGCTTTCTTT. Translating it yields CASSFTGNTEAFF.

This chain connects TRBV19 to TRBJ2-2; D might be TRBD1 (6 bases). Germline V gene sequence: CDR1 LNHDA, CDR2 SQIVND (reference sequence). The CDR3 is made up of 16 amino acids. Trimming removed 1 base at V and 4 bases at J, with 13 bases between. CDR3 in amino acids: CASSIVGGGGTGELFF. In nucleotides, the CDR3 is TGTGCCAGTAGTATAGTTGGGGGCGGAGGCACCGGGGAGCTGTTTTTT.

J is TRBJ1-4 and V is TRBV14; no firm D call. CDR1 and CDR2 (germline): SGHDN, FVKESK. The CDR3 has 15 amino acids. Trimming pared 0 bases from V and 9 bases from J, leaving 14 bases between. The CDR3 region has the DNA TGTGCCAGCAGCCAAGAGCCCAGAACAGACCAAAAACTGTTTTTT. Protein: CASSQEPRTDQKLFF.

The chain links TRBV11-2 to TRBJ2-7; the D is unclear. Deletions cut 0 bases from V and 0 bases from J, with 6 bases between. This CDR3 is 14 amino acids long. CDR1 is SGHAT, CDR2 FQNNGV, per germline. CDR3 nucleotides: TGTGCCAGCAGCTTAGAACCCAGCTCCTACGAGCAGTACTTC. Translation gives CASSLEPSSYEQYF.

This clone was found once. The chain employs TRBV5-8 and TRBJ2-5; unclear D gene. The CDR3 runs 14 residues. Germline loops: CDR1 SGHTS, CDR2 YDEGEE. The V and J ends lost 0 bases and 5 bases respectively, with 11 bases between them. CDR3 sequence (DNA): TGTGCCAGCAGCTTGGCGCCGGCGGTGGAGACCCAGTACTTC. Amino acids: CASSLAPAVETQYF.

The rearrangement joins TRBV14 to TRBJ1-3; a weak D match, TRBD1 (6 bases). Trimming took off 3 bases at V and 2 bases at J, with 11 bases between the two ends. Germline values: CDR1 SGHDN, CDR2 FVKESK. The CDR3 has 15 amino acids. The DNA of the CDR3 is TGTGCCAGCAGCCACACACAGGGAACTGGAAACACCATATATTTT. It yields the protein CASSHTQGTGNTIYF.

J is TRBJ2-1 and V is TRBV27; 12 nucleotides match TRBD1. Germline values: CDR1 MNHEY, CDR2 SMNVEV (reference sequence). With V trimmed by 2 bases and J by 1 base, 3 bases remained unmatched. The length of the CDR3 is 17 residues. CDR3: CASSLEGQGASYNEQFF. CDR3 coding DNA: TGTGCCAGCAGTTTAGAGGGACAGGGGGCATCCTACAATGAGCAGTTCTTC.

In its sample, this clone was seen a few times. This chain uses TRBV6-2 or TRBV6-3 with TRBJ2-1; 10 bases align to TRBD2. V lost 5 bases, J lost 6 bases, and 7 bases stayed unmatched. This CDR3 has 15 residues. Per the germline V gene, CDR1 is MNHEY and CDR2 is SVGEGT. CDR3 bases: TGTGCCAGCAGTGGTCGGACTAGCGGATTCAATGAGCAGTTCTTC. Residues: CASSGRTSGFNEQFF.

This CDR3 reads CASSRDPGGSTDTQYF. CDR3 DNA: TGTGCCAGCAGTCGAGACCCGGGGGGGAGCACAGATACGCAGTATTTT. The rearrangement links TRBV27 to TRBJ2-3; TRBD2 aligns across 8 bases. The CDR3 is 16 residues long. V was pared by 5 bases and J by 0 bases, with 7 bases of the junction left unmatched. The germline gives CDR1 MNHEY, CDR2 SMNVEV (reference sequence).

The chain combines TRBV19 with TRBJ1-5, with TRBD1 as a possible D gene (6 bases). In germline, CDR1 is LNHDA, CDR2 SQIVND (reference sequence). The CDR3 contains 14 residues. V lost 9 bases and J lost 5, with 17 bases in between. The CDR3 DNA reads as TGTGCCAGACGGACAGCACTGTTCCATCAGCCCCAGCATTTT. Its protein is CARRTALFHQPQHF.

The J gene is TRBJ2-4, the V gene TRBV5-4; the match to TRBD2 covers 8 bases. J gave up 9 bases and V 4 bases, and 24 bases lay outside the gene matches. Germline V CDR1 and CDR2: SGHNT, YYREEE (reference sequence). This CDR3 has 19 residues. The CDR3 bases are TGTGCCAGCAGCCCGGGACTTGGAGGAGGAGCGGGGGTGGGGAGCATTCAGTACTTC. Translated, it gives CASSPGLGGGAGVGSIQYF.

The J gene is TRBJ2-5, the V gene TRBV4-3; a possible D gene is TRBD1 (6 bases). The DNA end is a closer match to TRBJ2-7, so the J assignment may be wrong. The CDR3 is 14 amino acids. Germline CDR1 is LGHNA and CDR2 is YSLEER. CDR3 protein: CASSQGATSYEQYF. CDR3 sequence (DNA): TGCGCCAGCAGCCAGGGGGCTACCTCCTACGAGCAGTACTTC.

The chain links TRBV3-1 (or the pseudogene TRBV3-2) to TRBJ2-1, with 9 bases that match TRBD2. The CDR3 length is 15 residues. Germline V lookup: CDR1 LGHDT, CDR2 YNNKEL (reference sequence). Unmatched junction bases numbered 10, after V lost 5 bases and J lost 8 bases. This chain's CDR3 is CASSFRAGGLHEQFF. CDR3 in DNA: TGTGCCAGCAGCTTCAGGGCGGGAGGGCTCCATGAGCAGTTCTTC.

This chain connects TRBV6-2 or TRBV6-3 to TRBJ2-2; 8 bases are shared with TRBD2. Germline V gene sequence: CDR1 MNHEY, CDR2 SVGEGT. The CDR3 totals 16 residues. V lost 2 bases to trimming and J lost 0 bases; unmatched junction nucleotides: 2. The CDR3 here is CASSYAGGSNTGELFF. CDR3 coding DNA: TGTGCCAGCAGTTACGCGGGGGGATCGAACACCGGGGAGCTGTTTTTT.

This clone was picked up many times. The CDR3 DNA follows: TGTGCCAGCAACGAAGCGGCCGCGGGGGAGACCCAGTACTTC. Translation gives CASNEAAAGETQYF. The chain employs TRBV6-6 and TRBJ2-5; possibly TRBD2 for D (6 bases). The germline CDR1 and CDR2 sequences are MNHNY and SVGAGI (reference sequence). The CDR3 is 14 amino acids. V lost 7 bases, J lost 5 bases, and 17 bases lay in between.

V and J are TRBV9 and TRBJ2-2, with TRBD1 as a possible D gene (6 bases). The germline V gene encodes CDR1 SGDLS and CDR2 YYNGEE. This CDR3 has 13 amino acids. Trimming pared 2 bases from V and 5 bases from J, leaving 7 bases between. The CDR3 coding sequence is TGTGCCAGCAGCGTTACAGGGACCGGGGAGCTGTTTTTT. Protein: CASSVTGTGELFF.

Only one count was recorded for this clone. V usage is TRBV30 and J usage is TRBJ1-4, with unresolved D. Deletions cut 0 bases from V and 8 bases from J, with 13 bases between. The CDR3 extends over 14 amino acids. Per germline, CDR1 GTSNPN and CDR2 SVGIG (reference sequence). The CDR3 nucleotides are TGTGCCTGGAGTGTGGTTGGCCGTCTCGAAAAACTGTTTTTT. It encodes CAWSVVGRLEKLFF.

The rearrangement uses TRBV5-5 and TRBJ2-7; D may be TRBD1 (6 bases). Trimming left V 0 bases short and J 3 bases short, with 7 bases between. This CDR3 is 13 amino acids long. Germline V lookup: CDR1 SGHKS, CDR2 YYEKEE (reference sequence). The DNA for the CDR3 is TGTGCCAGCAGCTTGGGGGGGCTCTACGAGCAGTACTTC. Amino acid sequence: CASSLGGLYEQYF.

The chain combines TRBV6-7 with TRBJ2-1; the D gene is possibly TRBD2 (5 bases). TRBV6-7 is annotated as an ORF whose role is uncertain. The CDR3 is 13 amino acids. V lost 6 bases to trimming and J lost 4 bases, with 10 bases between them. The CDR3 sequence: CASRGGFYNEQFF. Written as DNA, the CDR3 is TGTGCCAGCAGGGGCGGGTTTTACAATGAGCAGTTCTTC.